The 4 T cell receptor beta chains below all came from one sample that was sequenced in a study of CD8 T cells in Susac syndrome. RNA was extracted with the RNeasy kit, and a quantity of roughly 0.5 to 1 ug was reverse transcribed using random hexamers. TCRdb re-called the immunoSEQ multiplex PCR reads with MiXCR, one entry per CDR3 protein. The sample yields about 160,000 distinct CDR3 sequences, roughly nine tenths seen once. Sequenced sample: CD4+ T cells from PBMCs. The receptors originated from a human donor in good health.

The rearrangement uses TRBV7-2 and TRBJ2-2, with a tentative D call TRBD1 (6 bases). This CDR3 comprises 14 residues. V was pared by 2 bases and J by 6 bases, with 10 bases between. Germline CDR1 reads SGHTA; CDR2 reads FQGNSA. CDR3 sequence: CASSLQGPAGELFF. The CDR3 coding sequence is TGTGCCAGCAGCTTACAGGGGCCAGCCGGGGAGCTGTTTTTT.

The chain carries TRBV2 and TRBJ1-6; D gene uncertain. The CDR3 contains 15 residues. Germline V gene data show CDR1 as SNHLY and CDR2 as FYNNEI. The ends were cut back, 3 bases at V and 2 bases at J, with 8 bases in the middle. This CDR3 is CASSDGSPYNSPLHF. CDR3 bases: TGTGCCAGCAGTGATGGCAGCCCCTATAATTCACCCCTCCACTTT. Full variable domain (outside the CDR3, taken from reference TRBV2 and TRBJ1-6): EPEVTQTPSHQVTQMGQEVILRCVPISNHLYFYWYRQILGQKVEFLVSFYNNEISEKSEIFDDQFSVERPDGSNFTLKIRSTKLEDSAMYFCASSDGSPYNSPLHFGNGTRLTVT.

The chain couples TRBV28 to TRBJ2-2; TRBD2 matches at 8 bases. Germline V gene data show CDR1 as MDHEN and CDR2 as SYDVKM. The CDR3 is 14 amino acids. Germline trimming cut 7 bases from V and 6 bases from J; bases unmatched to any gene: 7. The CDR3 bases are TGTGCCAGCAACGGGGGGGACTCCCCCGGGGAGCTGTTTTTT. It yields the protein CASNGGDSPGELFF.

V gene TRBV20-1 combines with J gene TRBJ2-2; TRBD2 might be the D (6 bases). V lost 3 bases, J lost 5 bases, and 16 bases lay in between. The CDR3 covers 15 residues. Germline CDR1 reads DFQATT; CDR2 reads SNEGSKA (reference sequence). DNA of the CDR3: TGCAGTGCTAGTGCCGGGAGTGGTATTACCGGGGAGCTGTTTTTT. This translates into CSASAGSGITGELFF.